The clone carrying this T cell receptor beta chain came up a few times. No antigen is known for it. The data were obtained in a study of early T cells in non-severe SARS-CoV-2 infection. This CDR3 comprises 17 residues. Deletions cut 3 bases from V and 0 bases from J, with 15 bases between. CDR1 is SEHNR, CDR2 FQNEAQ, per germline (reference sequence). Study-level results: Comparison of clonotypes with VDJdb favored anti-spike CD8 responses while missing private and CD4 specificities.

Attached unique molecular identifiers marked individual cDNA molecules. In TCRdb, the 5' RACE reads were re-called with MiXCR into one record per CDR3 protein. This sample has about 98,000 distinct CDR3 sequences; under 15% occur once, and the top ten carry 6.2%. The sequence was collected from an adult who was a healthcare worker with PCR-confirmed SARS-CoV-2 infection or an uninfected control (not recorded which). The material sequenced was whole blood. The chain carries TRBV7-9 and TRBJ2-1, with D hard to call. CDR3 protein: CASSLGSRSSSYNEQFF. The CDR3 nucleotides read TGTGCCAGCAGCTTGGGTTCGCGGTCAAGCTCCTACAATGAGCAGTTCTTC. Drawing the rest from reference TRBV7-9 and TRBJ2-1, the complete variable domain is DTGVSQNPRHKITKRGQNVTFRCDPISEHNRLYWYRQTLGQGPEFLTYFQNEAQLEKSRLLSDRFSAERPKGSFSTLEIQRTEQGDSAMYLCASSLGSRSSSYNEQFFGPGTRLTVL.